These T cell receptor beta chains were read from a single sample in a study of shared clonotypes between healthy human individuals. Here immunoSEQ multiplex PCR was the method, and the copy in TCRdb shows in-frame clones only, minus some. This table has approximately 2.5 million clones, 93% appearing once. Sequenced material: naive CD4+ T cells from PBMCs. All receptors derive from a man aged 18 to 30 in good health. Some clones in this sample may be carry-over from other donors' samples. Both conserved end residues are part of each CDR3. The D gene is left open where the match is weak. Clone size, where shown, is once, few, many, or a class for clones that have expanded.

>TRBJ2-3|TRBV18|-|-
CASSPNGGSNTDTQYF
TGTGCCAGCTCACCAAACGGGGGCTCGAACACAGATACGCAGTATTTT
>TRBJ1-1|TRBV28|few|-
CASRGPAEAFF
TGTGCCAGCAGGGGGCCAGCAGAAGCTTTCTTT
>TRBJ2-7|TRBV27|-|-
CASSFSKNIDLKQYF
TGTGCCAGCAGTTTCTCGAAGAATATCGACCTAAAGCAGTACTTC
>TRBJ1-6|TRBV25-1|-|-
CASSEYGGGSYSPLHF
TGTGCCAGCAGTGAATATGGGGGGGGAAGTTATTCACCCCTCCACTTT
>TRBJ2-2|TRBV9|-|TRBD2
CASSARTSAANTGELFF
TGTGCCAGCAGCGCCAGGACTAGCGCAGCGAACACCGGGGAGCTGTTTTTT
>TRBJ1-4|TRBV2|-|-
CASSLGGDNEKLFF
TGTGCCAGCAGTTTAGGGGGGGATAATGAAAAACTGTTTTTT
>TRBJ2-5|TRBV5-4|once|-
CASSSRTPQETQYF
TGTGCCAGCAGCTCTAGGACACCACAAGAGACCCAGTACTTC
>TRBJ2-5|TRBV5-1|-|TRBD2
CASSLGTSGEETQYF
TGCGCCAGCAGCCTGGGGACTAGCGGCGAAGAGACCCAGTACTTC
>TRBJ1-3|TRBV28|-|-
CASRRSGVSYSGNTIYF
TGTGCCAGTAGAAGATCAGGGGTATCATACTCTGGAAACACCATATATTTT
>TRBJ2-1|TRBV19|-|TRBD2
CASSIDLLAGTVEQFF
TGTGCCAGTAGTATAGATCTACTAGCGGGGACGGTTGAGCAGTTCTTC
>TRBJ2-2|TRBV7-3|-|TRBD2
CASRKASGSSGELFF
TGTGCCAGCCGGAAGGCTAGCGGGAGTTCCGGGGAGCTGTTTTTT
>TRBJ1-6|TRBV11-2|-|TRBD1
CASSLDRGRSPLHF
TGTGCCAGCAGCCTGGACAGGGGTAGGTCACCCCTCCACTTT
>TRBJ2-4|TRBV10-3|-|-
CAISESGLGKNIQYF
TGTGCCATCAGTGAGTCAGGGCTTGGCAAAAACATTCAGTACTTC
>TRBJ2-7|TRBV7-2|once|-
CASSLERPLAEIYEQYF
TGTGCCAGCAGCTTAGAACGGCCACTAGCAGAGATCTACGAGCAGTACTTC
>TRBJ1-5|TRBV28|few|-
CASSSTTVTQHF
TGTGCCAGCAGTTCAACGACAGTGACCCAGCATTTT
>TRBJ1-1|TRBV5-1|-|-
CASSLGGLWTNTEAFF
TGCGCCAGCAGCTTGGGTGGGTTGTGGACAAACACTGAAGCTTTCTTT
>TRBJ1-2|TRBV5-4|-|TRBD1
CASSSPGQGSGYTF
TGTGCCAGCAGCTCTCCGGGACAGGGTTCTGGCTACACCTTC
>TRBJ2-1|TRBV2|-|TRBD1
CASILGQAYNEQFF
TGTGCCAGCATACTAGGACAGGCTTACAATGAGCAGTTCTTC
>TRBJ1-1|TRBV2|-|-
CASSLQGNTEAFF
TGTGCCAGCAGCCTTCAGGGGAACACTGAAGCTTTCTTT
>TRBJ2-7|TRBV29-1|-|-
CSVVKVPGVAYEQYF
TGCAGCGTTGTAAAGGTTCCAGGGGTAGCCTACGAGCAGTACTTC
>TRBJ2-6|TRBV5-6|-|-
CASSLGTGSGANVLTF
TGTGCCAGCAGCTTGGGAACAGGGTCCGGGGCCAACGTCCTGACTTTC
>TRBJ1-1|TRBV2|-|TRBD1
CASSERTGWVTEAFF
TGTGCCAGCAGTGAGAGGACAGGGTGGGTCACTGAAGCTTTCTTT